This entry lists 29 T cell receptor beta chains sequenced from one sample in a study of identical twins. In TCRdb, the 5' RACE reads were re-called with MiXCR into one record per CDR3 protein. The data hold about 570,000 distinct CDR3 sequences, with nearly 10% observed a single time. These same records also appear under a second study, on yellow fever vaccine responses in identical twins.

The sequenced sample consisted of PBMCs. The source is a woman aged 18-35 years in good health.

In this sample, this clonotype turned up many times. The chain couples TRBV10-3 to TRBJ2-3; possible D gene TRBD1, 6 bases. Trimming left V 6 bases short and J 3 bases short, with 13 bases between. Germline CDR1 reads ENHRY; CDR2 reads SYGVKD. This CDR3 is built from 14 residues. CDR3 sequence reads: CAIRRQVITDTQYF. DNA for the CDR3: TGTGCCATCAGACGACAGGTTATAACAGATACGCAGTATTTT.

The rearrangement joins TRBV28 to TRBJ2-3; a possible D gene is TRBD2 (6 bases). The CDR3 sequence is 13 residues long. V was pared by 6 bases and J by 4 bases, with 11 bases between. Germline V gene lookup returns CDR1 MDHEN and CDR2 SYDVKM. CDR3 nucleotide sequence: TGTGCCAGCAGGTCACTAGCTCCAGATACGCAGTATTTT. Its translation: CASRSLAPDTQYF.

This clonotype has just a few counts. V and J are TRBV28 and TRBJ2-3, with D maybe TRBD2 (6 bases). Trimming shortened V by 3 bases and J by 8 bases, and 12 bases separated the two germline ends. The germline CDR1 and CDR2 sequences are MDHEN and SYDVKM. The length of the CDR3 is 13 residues. CDR3 coding DNA: TGTGCCAGCAGTTTGCCCAGGGAGGCTACGCAGTATTTT. Amino acids: CASSLPREATQYF.

This clonotype was detected a few times. The chain has TRBV10-2 and TRBJ2-1, with 9 nucleotides matching TRBD1. This CDR3 spans 16 amino acids. CDR1 is WSHSY, CDR2 SAAADI, per germline. V lost 7 bases, J lost 8 bases, and 15 bases stayed unmatched. The CDR3 coding sequence is TGCGCCAGCAAGACCGGGACAGGGAGCCTTAGGGATGAGCAGTTCTTC. Its translation: CASKTGTGSLRDEQFF.

This clonotype has only a few counts. CDR3 sequence reads: CASSFDPSLKPSSGRYEQYF. The CDR3 DNA follows: TGTGCCAGCAGCTTTGACCCGAGCCTGAAGCCGTCTAGCGGGAGGTACGAGCAGTACTTC. This sequence joins TRBV12-1 and TRBJ2-7; whether TRBD2, the table's D call, matches the DNA was not checked. TRBV12-1 constitutes a pseudogene. This CDR3 comprises 20 residues.

This clonotype was found many times. The chain has TRBV27 and TRBJ2-2; 7 bases match TRBD2. This CDR3 has 14 amino acids. V shed 3 bases and J 4 bases; nucleotides not matched to a gene: 2. Per germline, CDR1 MNHEY and CDR2 SMNVEV (reference sequence). The CDR3 protein is CASSFGGITGELFF. CDR3 nucleotides: TGTGCCAGCAGTTTCGGGGGGATCACCGGGGAGCTGTTTTTT.

A note on this clonotype: An end of the junction differs from the germline gene, which may be a read error. The DNA of the CDR3 is TGCAGCGTTGAAGACGGATTGGCGGGAGGAGTCTTC. Translation: CSVEDGLAGGVF. The rearrangement uses TRBV29-1 and TRBJ2-4; 8 bases map to TRBD2. The CDR3 is made up of 12 amino acids. Looked up from germline, CDR1 is SQVTM and CDR2 is ANQGSEA.

The J gene is TRBJ2-1, the V gene TRBV27; D is ambiguous. Trimming removed 6 bases at V and 0 bases at J, with 12 bases between. The CDR3 sequence is 15 residues long. In germline, CDR1 is MNHEY, CDR2 SMNVEV (reference sequence). The CDR3 reads CASRPDKPSYNEQFF. DNA for the CDR3: TGTGCCAGCAGACCCGACAAGCCCTCCTACAATGAGCAGTTCTTC.

This clonotype was detected many times. The gene calls are TRBV20-1 and TRBJ2-7; perhaps TRBD1 as D (7 bases). V was pared by 3 bases and J by 4 bases, with 25 bases between. The CDR3 consists of 17 residues. The germline gives CDR1 DFQATT, CDR2 SNEGSKA (reference sequence). The CDR3 bases are TGCAGTGCTAGTAGCCTAGTGCAGGGGGGCACTACGTACGAGCAGTACTTC. Its protein product is CSASSLVQGGTTYEQYF.

V usage is TRBV5-5 and J usage is TRBJ2-5; 7 nucleotides agree with TRBD1. The germline V gene encodes CDR1 SGHKS and CDR2 YYEKEE (reference sequence). V trimming: 0 bases; J trimming: 7 bases; junction bases outside the gene matches: 3. The CDR3 is 13 residues long. In DNA form, the CDR3 reads TGTGCCAGCAGCTTGGATACAGGGGCGACCCAGTACTTC. Its translation is CASSLDTGATQYF.

This chain links TRBV20-1 with TRBJ1-5; the match to TRBD1 covers 8 bases. CDR1 DFQATT and CDR2 SNEGSKA come from the germline V gene (reference sequence). Unmatched junction bases numbered 6, after V lost 5 bases and J lost 3 bases. The CDR3 consists of 14 residues. The CDR3 sequence: CSASTGEANQPQHF. CDR3 DNA sequence: TGCAGTGCTTCGACAGGGGAGGCCAATCAGCCCCAGCATTTT.

This clonotype was seen ten or more times. The chain carries TRBV12-3 or TRBV12-4 and TRBJ1-6; the match to TRBD1 covers 9 bases. The CDR3 has 15 amino acids. J lost 10 bases, V lost 6 bases, and 10 bases had no gene match. DNA for the CDR3: TGTGCCAGCAGCTATACAGGGGGCTATCAGTCACCCCTCCACTTT. Protein sequence: CASSYTGGYQSPLHF.

The V call is TRBV18, the J call TRBJ2-7; 8 bases fit TRBD1. The germline V gene encodes CDR1 KGHSH and CDR2 LQKENI. Unmatched junction bases numbered 12, after V lost 6 bases and J lost 5 bases. The CDR3 has 15 amino acids. The CDR3 loop is CASSSTGAKWDEQYF. The CDR3 DNA follows: TGTGCCAGCTCGTCGACAGGGGCCAAGTGGGACGAGCAGTACTTC.

This clonotype was seen just once. This chain joins TRBV6-5 and TRBJ2-7; D gene ambiguous. The V gene's germline CDR1 is MNHEY and CDR2 SVGAGI. This CDR3 is 12 amino acids long. The germline V and J ends were trimmed by 6 bases and 3 bases, with 9 bases remaining between them. CDR3 loop: CASSSVGYEQYF. For the CDR3, the DNA is TGTGCCAGCAGCTCGGTCGGCTACGAGCAGTACTTC.

The CDR3 DNA is TGCAGTGCTAGTCGGGAGGTTCAAGAGACCCAGTACTTC. Its translation: CSASREVQETQYF. The chain links TRBV20-1 to TRBJ2-5, with TRBD2 matching over 7 bases. The germline CDR1 and CDR2 sequences are DFQATT and SNEGSKA (reference sequence). The trim removed 3 bases at V and 2 bases at J, leaving 3 bases unmatched. This CDR3 is 13 amino acids long.

This clonotype was picked up a small number of times. The chain is built from TRBV5-6 and TRBJ2-1; D is unclear. CDR1 is SGHDT, CDR2 YYEEEE, per germline. The CDR3 has 12 residues. V was pared by 7 bases and J by 8 bases, with 13 bases between. The CDR3 coding sequence is TGTGCCAGCTCCAAGGTAGGCCATGAGCAGTTCTTC. Its translation is CASSKVGHEQFF.

The chain carries TRBV7-6 and TRBJ2-5; a possible D gene is TRBD2 (6 bases). This CDR3 has 15 amino acids. In germline, CDR1 is SGHVS, CDR2 FNYEAQ. V lost 4 bases and J lost 1, with 13 bases in between. This chain's CDR3 is CASSWLARVQETQYF. The CDR3 DNA sequence: TGTGCCAGCAGCTGGCTAGCGAGGGTCCAAGAGACCCAGTACTTC.

The genes are TRBV24-1 and TRBJ2-2; weak D call: TRBD1 (6 bases). The CDR3 consists of 15 residues. Deletions cut 1 base from V and 6 bases from J, with 11 bases between. Germline loops: CDR1 KGHDR, CDR2 SFDVKD. DNA for the CDR3: TGTGCCACCAGTGATTTCGGCAGGGGAGCCGGGGAGCTGTTTTTT. Its protein product is CATSDFGRGAGELFF.

This clonotype has at least ten counts. V usage is TRBV10-3 and J usage is TRBJ2-5, with TRBD2 matching over 9 bases. Losses at the gene ends were 3 bases for V and 2 bases for J; bases not matched to a gene: 1. Germline CDR1 ENHRY, CDR2 SYGVKD. The CDR3 runs to 14 residues. The DNA of the CDR3 is TGTGCCATCAGTGATAGCGGGGGACAAGAGACCCAGTACTTC. It is translated as CAISDSGGQETQYF.

The gene calls are TRBV7-9 and TRBJ2-7; weak D call: TRBD1 (5 bases). The CDR3 is 13 amino acids. Germline CDR1 reads SEHNR; CDR2 reads FQNEAQ (reference sequence). V gave up 2 bases and J gave up 7 bases, with 12 bases separating them. CDR3 sequence reads: CASSLSAGREQYF. In DNA form, the CDR3 reads TGTGCCAGCAGCTTATCGGCAGGGCGGGAGCAGTACTTC.

This clonotype was found a few times. The chain has TRBV29-1 and TRBJ2-3; no firm D call. Trimming took 1 base from V and 0 from J, leaving 8 bases between them. The CDR3 length is 14 residues. Germline assignment: CDR1 SQVTM and CDR2 ANQGSEA. CDR3 in amino acids: CSVEGRLSTDTQYF. The CDR3 DNA is TGCAGCGTTGAAGGAAGACTCAGCACAGATACGCAGTATTTT.

The chain's CDR3 is CASSKRTGEGEQFF. The CDR3 DNA follows: TGCGCCAGCAGCAAGAGGACAGGGGAGGGTGAGCAGTTCTTC. This chain connects TRBV5-1 to TRBJ2-1; TRBD1 aligns across 9 bases. V shed 4 bases and J 9 bases; nucleotides not matched to a gene: 8. CDR3 length: 14 amino acids. Germline-derived CDR1 and CDR2 are SGHRS and YFSETQ.

The J gene is TRBJ2-1, the V gene TRBV4-2, with D possibly being TRBD1 (5 bases). Per the germline V gene, CDR1 is LGHNA and CDR2 is YNFKEQ. The CDR3 runs to 14 residues. V lost 0 bases to trimming and J lost 5 bases, with 8 bases between them. CDR3 in DNA: TGTGCCAGCAGCCAAGAAAGGGGTGACAATGAGCAGTTCTTC. Translation gives CASSQERGDNEQFF.

This clonotype was seen a handful of times. The V gene is TRBV29-1, the J gene TRBJ1-1; TRBD1 agrees at 8 bases. V lost 7 bases, J lost 0 bases, and 4 bases stayed unmatched. In germline, CDR1 is SQVTM, CDR2 ANQGSEA. The CDR3 has 13 amino acids. CDR3 nucleotide sequence: TGCAGCGGGATGACAGGGGTGAACACTGAAGCTTTCTTT. Protein product: CSGMTGVNTEAFF. Drawing the rest from reference TRBV29-1 and TRBJ1-1, the complete variable domain is SAVISQKPSRDICQRGTSLTIQCQVDSQVTMMFWYRQQPGQSLTLIATANQGSEATYESGFVIDKFPISRPNLTFSTLTVSNMSPEDSSIYLCSGMTGVNTEAFFGQGTRLTVV.

This clonotype was seen a few times. The rearrangement links TRBV7-9 to TRBJ1-5; 8 nucleotides agree with TRBD1. CDR1 SEHNR and CDR2 FQNEAQ come from the germline V gene (reference sequence). V lost 4 bases, J lost 6 bases, and 2 bases stayed unmatched. This CDR3 contains 13 residues. CDR3 in DNA: TGTGCCAGCAGCTCACAGGGGGGTCAGCCCCAGCATTTT. Protein sequence: CASSSQGGQPQHF.

The table lists this clonotype with a few counts. The chain couples TRBV6-1 to TRBJ2-7; no clear D gene. The CDR3 runs 14 residues. Germline-derived CDR1 and CDR2 are MNHNS and SASEGT. Trimming cost V 1 base and J 5 bases, with 12 bases left between them. Written as DNA, the CDR3 is TGTGCCAGCAGTGAAGACGTGCTACGCCACGAGCAGTACTTC. This translates into CASSEDVLRHEQYF.

This chain uses TRBV5-1 with TRBJ2-3, with TRBD2 matching over 8 bases. The CDR3 runs to 15 residues. Trimming cost V 2 bases and J 3 bases; bases outside gene matches: 5. CDR1 and CDR2 from the germline V gene are SGHRS and YFSETQ. CDR3 coding DNA: TGCGCCAGCAGCTTTCCCGGGGGGGCAACAGATACGCAGTATTTT. Residues: CASSFPGGATDTQYF.

The chain uses TRBV30 and TRBJ2-1; D is uncertain. Deletions cut 0 bases from V and 9 bases from J, with 9 bases between. The CDR3 totals 12 residues. Germline values: CDR1 GTSNPN, CDR2 SVGIG (reference sequence). In DNA, the CDR3 is TGTGCCTGGAGTGTATCCGGAAGTGAGCAGTTCTTC. Its translation is CAWSVSGSEQFF.

Only a few counts were recorded for this clonotype. This chain links TRBV5-6 with TRBJ1-3, with a possible D match to TRBD1 (6 bases). The CDR3 is made up of 14 amino acids. The ends were cut back, 2 bases at V and 2 bases at J, with 8 bases in the middle. Looked up from germline, CDR1 is SGHDT and CDR2 is YYEEEE. The chain's CDR3 is CASSLGTPGNTIYF. CDR3 sequence (DNA): TGTGCCAGCAGCTTAGGGACACCTGGAAACACCATATATTTT.